This is a list of T cell receptor beta chains from one sample in a study of glioma-infiltrating T cells. TCRdb re-called the multiplex PCR reads through MiXCR, storing one row per CDR3 protein. The sample yields some 93,000 distinct CDR3 sequences, roughly 37% seen once. Sequencing was performed on glioma tissue, nonneoplastic brain tissue, or PBMCs (not recorded which). The origin of the receptors is a human donor with low-grade glioma or glioblastoma, undergoing nonglioma brain surgery, or in good health (not recorded which). Both conserved end residues are part of each CDR3. Clone size is shown for a subset of rows, as once, few, many or a class of expanded clone.

v_call: TRBV5-5; clone_size: few; cdr3_aa: CASSSPGQGYEQFF
v_call: TRBV11-1; clone_size: many; cdr3_aa: CASSLGWSSGANVLTF
v_call: TRBV2; clone_size: .; cdr3_aa: CASMLSYEQFF
v_call: TRBV19; clone_size: many; cdr3_aa: CASSAGTRADTQYF
v_call: TRBV12-3/TRBV12-4; clone_size: many; cdr3_aa: CASSATYEQYF
v_call: TRBV16; clone_size: .; cdr3_aa: CASSQFGAGSNQPQHF
v_call: TRBV27; clone_size: .; cdr3_aa: CASSASGGYEQFF
v_call: TRBV5-4; clone_size: many; cdr3_aa: CASSLELSYEQYF
v_call: TRBV5-4; clone_size: many; cdr3_aa: CASSLAQQNYGYTF
v_call: TRBV5-6; clone_size: many; cdr3_aa: CASSLRTGETQYF
v_call: TRBV6-2/TRBV6-3; clone_size: many; cdr3_aa: CASIRAGPAIEQYF
v_call: TRBV6-2/TRBV6-3; clone_size: .; cdr3_aa: CASDRVYQPQHF
v_call: TRBV10-2; clone_size: many; cdr3_aa: CASRDRGVVAEAFF
v_call: TRBV10-3; clone_size: few; cdr3_aa: CAIRASTHEQYF
v_call: TRBV4-1; clone_size: .; cdr3_aa: CASSQDTAGGYYEQYF
v_call: TRBV7-8; clone_size: many; cdr3_aa: CASSLRLAGGRVEQFF
v_call: TRBV6-2/TRBV6-3; clone_size: many; cdr3_aa: CASSYDPGEDTQYF
v_call: TRBV5-1; clone_size: .; cdr3_aa: CASISRRGQVNSGANVLTF
v_call: TRBV18; clone_size: many; cdr3_aa: CASSGATGSDTQYF
v_call: TRBV12-3/TRBV12-4; clone_size: .; cdr3_aa: CATSPGEQFF
v_call: TRBV5-1; clone_size: many; cdr3_aa: CASSVTSGASYEQYF
v_call: TRBV9; clone_size: many; cdr3_aa: CASSTGTGETQYF
v_call: TRBV14; clone_size: many; cdr3_aa: CASSRAGRASDTQYF
v_call: TRBV5-1; clone_size: many; cdr3_aa: CASRTGDGNTIYF
v_call: TRBV6-1; clone_size: .; cdr3_aa: CASNYRRGGGYGYTF
v_call: TRBV29-1; clone_size: .; cdr3_aa: CSVTQSTYEQFF
v_call: TRBV12-3/TRBV12-4; clone_size: many; cdr3_aa: CASSLGGPETQYF
v_call: TRBV6-1; clone_size: .; cdr3_aa: CASSWGGPNEQFF
v_call: TRBV6-2/TRBV6-3; clone_size: .; cdr3_aa: CASSVLSYTDTQYF
v_call: TRBV7-2; clone_size: many; cdr3_aa: CASSPPGLGSYEQYF
v_call: TRBV6-5; clone_size: once; cdr3_aa: CARGRDYGMNTEAFF
v_call: TRBV10-3; clone_size: many; cdr3_aa: CAISESAKGSEQYF
v_call: TRBV6-5; clone_size: .; cdr3_aa: CASMGTSDPYEQYF
v_call: TRBV5-1; clone_size: many; cdr3_aa: CASSYDGDQPQHF
v_call: TRBV12-3/TRBV12-4; clone_size: .; cdr3_aa: CASSTGTSRYEHFF
v_call: TRBV4-1; clone_size: .; cdr3_aa: CASSQEGGGFYNEQFF
v_call: TRBV7-2; clone_size: .; cdr3_aa: CDSSPRVTDTQYF
v_call: TRBV28; clone_size: .; cdr3_aa: CASSLWGMFAQPQHF
v_call: TRBV19; clone_size: many; cdr3_aa: CASTPGTAGNTIYF
v_call: TRBV7-2; clone_size: many; cdr3_aa: CASSFGPSLGYTF
v_call: TRBV5-1; clone_size: many; cdr3_aa: CASRPMGPTNTEAFF
v_call: TRBV10-3; clone_size: .; cdr3_aa: CASRLVGNQPQHF
v_call: TRBV5-1; clone_size: many; cdr3_aa: CASSLFGGLNTEAFF
v_call: TRBV5-4; clone_size: few; cdr3_aa: CASSFVSRTDTQYF
v_call: TRBV18; clone_size: many; cdr3_aa: CASSPRMDRTSYEQYF
v_call: TRBV15; clone_size: many; cdr3_aa: CATSRDRDNSPLHF
v_call: TRBV20-1; clone_size: many; cdr3_aa: CSAGQEWNQPQHF
v_call: TRBV3-1; clone_size: .; cdr3_aa: CASGLRPSGRYTGELFF
v_call: TRBV3-1; clone_size: many; cdr3_aa: CASSNRDTMNTEAFF
v_call: TRBV6-1; clone_size: .; cdr3_aa: CASSYRQDLEAFF
v_call: TRBV20-1; clone_size: .; cdr3_aa: CSARQSSSRANTVELFF